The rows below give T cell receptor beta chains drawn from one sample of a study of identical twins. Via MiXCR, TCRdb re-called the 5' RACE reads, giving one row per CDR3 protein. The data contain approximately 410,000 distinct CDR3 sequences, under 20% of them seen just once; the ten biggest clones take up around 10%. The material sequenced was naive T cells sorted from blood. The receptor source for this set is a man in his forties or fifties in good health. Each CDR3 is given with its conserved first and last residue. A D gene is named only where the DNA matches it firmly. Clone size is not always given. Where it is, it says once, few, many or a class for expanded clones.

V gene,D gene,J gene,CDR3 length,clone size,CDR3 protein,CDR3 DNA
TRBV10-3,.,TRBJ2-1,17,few,CAISVPMRGGSYNEQFF,TGTGCCATCAGTGTGCCCATGAGAGGAGGATCCTACAATGAGCAGTTCTTC
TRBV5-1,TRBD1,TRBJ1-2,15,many,CASSPGTGSNYGYTF,TGCGCCAGCAGCCCCGGGACAGGGAGTAACTATGGCTACACCTTC
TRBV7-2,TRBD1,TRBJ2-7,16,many,CASSLVTGTGDVEQYF,TGTGCCAGCAGCTTAGTCACCGGGACAGGGGACGTCGAGCAGTACTTC
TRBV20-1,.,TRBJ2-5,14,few,CSASVPGGLETQYF,TGCAGTGCTAGTGTCCCCGGGGGGCTGGAGACCCAGTACTTC
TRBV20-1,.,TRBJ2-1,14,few,CSARDLKQLNEQFF,TGCAGTGCTAGAGATCTCAAACAACTGAATGAGCAGTTCTTC
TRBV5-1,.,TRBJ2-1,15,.,CASSLAAEKFNEQFF,TGCGCCAGCAGCTTGGCCGCTGAAAAATTCAATGAGCAGTTCTTC
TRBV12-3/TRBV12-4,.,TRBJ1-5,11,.,CASTTRGPQHF,TGTGCCAGCACCACGAGGGGGCCCCAGCATTTT
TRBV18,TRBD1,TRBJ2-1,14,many,CASSQGQGSNEQFF,TGTGCCAGCTCACAAGGACAGGGATCGAATGAGCAGTTCTTC
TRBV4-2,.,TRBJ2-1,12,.,CASSPDKGLKFF,TGTGCCAGCAGCCCCGACAAAGGGTTGAAGTTCTTC
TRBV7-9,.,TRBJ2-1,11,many,CASSLDNEQFF,TGCGCCAGCAGCTTGGACAATGAGCAGTTCTTC
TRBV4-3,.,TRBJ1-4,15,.,CASSQDVATNEKLFF,TGCGCCAGCAGCCAAGATGTCGCAACTAATGAAAAACTGTTTTTT